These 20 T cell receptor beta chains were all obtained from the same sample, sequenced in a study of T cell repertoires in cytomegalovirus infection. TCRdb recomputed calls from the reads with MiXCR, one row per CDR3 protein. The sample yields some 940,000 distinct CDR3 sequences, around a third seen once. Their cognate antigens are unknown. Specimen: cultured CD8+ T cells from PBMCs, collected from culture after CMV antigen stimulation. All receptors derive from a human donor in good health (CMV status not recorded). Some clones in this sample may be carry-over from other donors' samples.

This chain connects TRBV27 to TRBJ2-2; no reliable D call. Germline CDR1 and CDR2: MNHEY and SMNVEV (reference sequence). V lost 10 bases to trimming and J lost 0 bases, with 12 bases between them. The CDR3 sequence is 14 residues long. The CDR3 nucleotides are TGTGCCACCACACAGTGGTCGAACACCGGGGAGCTGTTTTTT. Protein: CATTQWSNTGELFF.

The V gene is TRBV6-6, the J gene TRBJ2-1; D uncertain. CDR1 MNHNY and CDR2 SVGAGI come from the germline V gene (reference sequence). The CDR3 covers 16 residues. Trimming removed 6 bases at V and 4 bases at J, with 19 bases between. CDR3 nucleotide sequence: TGTGCCAGCAGGTACCCTGCCAGGCGCTCGTACAATGAGCAGTTCTTC. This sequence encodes CASRYPARRSYNEQFF.

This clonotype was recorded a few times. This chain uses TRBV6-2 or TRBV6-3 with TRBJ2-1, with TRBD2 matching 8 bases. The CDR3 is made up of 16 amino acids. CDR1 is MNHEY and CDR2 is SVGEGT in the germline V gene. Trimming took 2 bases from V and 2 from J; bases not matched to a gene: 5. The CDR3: CASSYIAGFTYNEQFF. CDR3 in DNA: TGTGCCAGCAGTTACATAGCGGGGTTTACCTACAATGAGCAGTTCTTC.

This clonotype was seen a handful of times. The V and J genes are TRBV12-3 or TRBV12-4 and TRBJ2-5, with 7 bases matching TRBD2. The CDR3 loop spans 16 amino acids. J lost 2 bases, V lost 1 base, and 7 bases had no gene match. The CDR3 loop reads CASSLVPHGGQETQYF. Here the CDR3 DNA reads TGTGCCAGCAGTTTAGTTCCGCACGGGGGGCAAGAGACCCAGTACTTC.

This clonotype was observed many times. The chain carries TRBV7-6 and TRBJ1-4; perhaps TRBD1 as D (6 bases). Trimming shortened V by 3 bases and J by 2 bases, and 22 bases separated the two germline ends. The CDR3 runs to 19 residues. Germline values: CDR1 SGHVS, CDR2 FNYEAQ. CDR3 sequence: CASSLNIPGGLETNEKLFF. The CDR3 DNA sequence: TGTGCCAGCAGCTTGAATATCCCTGGGGGCCTTGAGACTAATGAAAAACTGTTTTTT.

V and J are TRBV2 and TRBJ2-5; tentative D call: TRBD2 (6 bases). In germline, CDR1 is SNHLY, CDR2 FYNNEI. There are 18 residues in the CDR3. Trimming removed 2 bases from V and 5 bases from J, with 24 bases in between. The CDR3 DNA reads TGTGCCAGCAGTGAAATGGCGGGGATAGGTGAAAAATTGGAGACCCAGTACTTC. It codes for CASSEMAGIGEKLETQYF.

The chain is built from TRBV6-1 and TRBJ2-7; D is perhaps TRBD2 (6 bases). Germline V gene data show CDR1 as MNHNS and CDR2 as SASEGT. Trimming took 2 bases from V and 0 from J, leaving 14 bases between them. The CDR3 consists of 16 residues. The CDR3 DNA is TGTGCCAGCAGTGAACCGGAGGGGTTCCCCTCCTACGAGCAGTACTTC. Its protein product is CASSEPEGFPSYEQYF.

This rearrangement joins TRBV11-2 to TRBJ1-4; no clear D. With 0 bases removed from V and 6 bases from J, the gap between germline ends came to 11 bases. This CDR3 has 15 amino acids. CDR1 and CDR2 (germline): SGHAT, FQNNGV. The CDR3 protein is CASSLDMGGDEKLFF. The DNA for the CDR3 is TGTGCCAGCAGCTTAGATATGGGTGGTGATGAAAAACTGTTTTTT.

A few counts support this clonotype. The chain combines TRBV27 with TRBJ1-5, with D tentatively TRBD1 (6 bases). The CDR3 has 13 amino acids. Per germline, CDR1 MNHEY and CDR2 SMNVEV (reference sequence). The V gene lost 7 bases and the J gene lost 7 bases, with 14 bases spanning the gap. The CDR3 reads CASTRGAGQPQHF. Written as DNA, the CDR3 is TGTGCCAGCACTCGGGGGGCCGGGCAGCCCCAGCATTTT.

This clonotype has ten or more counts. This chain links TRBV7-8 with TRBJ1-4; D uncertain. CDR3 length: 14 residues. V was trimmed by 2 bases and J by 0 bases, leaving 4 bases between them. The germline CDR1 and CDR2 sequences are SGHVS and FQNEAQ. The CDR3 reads CASSLTATNEKLFF. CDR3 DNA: TGTGCCAGCAGCTTAACGGCAACTAATGAAAAACTGTTTTTT.

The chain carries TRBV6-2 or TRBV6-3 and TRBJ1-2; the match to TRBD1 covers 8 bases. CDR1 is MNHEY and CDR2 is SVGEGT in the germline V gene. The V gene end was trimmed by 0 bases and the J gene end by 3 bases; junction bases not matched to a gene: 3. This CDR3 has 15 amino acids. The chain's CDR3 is CASSYSKGQDYGYTF. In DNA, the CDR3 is TGTGCCAGCAGTTACTCGAAGGGACAGGACTATGGCTACACCTTC.

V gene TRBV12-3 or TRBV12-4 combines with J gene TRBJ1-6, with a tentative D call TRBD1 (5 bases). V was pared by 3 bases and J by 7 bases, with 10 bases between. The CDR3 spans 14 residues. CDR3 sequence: CASSFVGTNSPLHF. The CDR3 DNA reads TGTGCCAGCAGTTTTGTGGGGACCAATTCACCCCTCCACTTT.

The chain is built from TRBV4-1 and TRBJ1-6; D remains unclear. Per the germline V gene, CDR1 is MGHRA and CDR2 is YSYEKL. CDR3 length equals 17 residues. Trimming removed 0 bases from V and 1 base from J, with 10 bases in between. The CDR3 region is CASSQEAAASYNSPLHF. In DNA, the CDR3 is TGCGCCAGCAGCCAAGAGGCTGCGGCGTCCTATAATTCACCCCTCCACTTT.

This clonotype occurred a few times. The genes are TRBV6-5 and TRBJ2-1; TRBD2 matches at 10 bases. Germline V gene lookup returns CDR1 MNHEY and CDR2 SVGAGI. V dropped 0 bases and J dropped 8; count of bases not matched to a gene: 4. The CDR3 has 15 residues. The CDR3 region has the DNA TGTGCCAGCAGTTACTCGAGTCTAGCGGGGGATGAGCAGTTCTTC. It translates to CASSYSSLAGDEQFF.

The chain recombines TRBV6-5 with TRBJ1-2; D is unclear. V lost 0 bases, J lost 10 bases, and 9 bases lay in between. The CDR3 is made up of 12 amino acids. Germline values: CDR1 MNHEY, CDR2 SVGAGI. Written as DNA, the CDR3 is TGTGCCAGCAGTTACTCGTCAGAGAACTACACCTTC. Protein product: CASSYSSENYTF.

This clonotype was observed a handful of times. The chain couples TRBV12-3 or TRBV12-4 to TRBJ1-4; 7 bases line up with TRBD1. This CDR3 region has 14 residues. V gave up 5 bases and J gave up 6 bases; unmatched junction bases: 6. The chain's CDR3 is CASSPPGGDEKLFF. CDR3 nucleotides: TGTGCCAGCAGTCCCCCAGGGGGGGATGAAAAACTGTTTTTT.

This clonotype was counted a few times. In nucleotides, the CDR3 is TGTGCCAGCGGCCCCGGGGCTACAAACACTGAAGCTTTCTTT. Translating it yields CASGPGATNTEAFF. The chain links TRBV27 to TRBJ1-1; tentative D call: TRBD1 (5 bases). In germline, CDR1 is MNHEY, CDR2 SMNVEV (reference sequence). V lost 8 bases, J lost 2 bases, and 15 bases lay in between. CDR3 length equals 14 residues.

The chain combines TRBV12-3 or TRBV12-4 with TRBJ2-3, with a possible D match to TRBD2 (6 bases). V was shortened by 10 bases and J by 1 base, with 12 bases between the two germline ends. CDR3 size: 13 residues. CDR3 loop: CATTGGRTDTQYF. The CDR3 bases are TGTGCCACCACCGGGGGACGCACAGATACGCAGTATTTT.

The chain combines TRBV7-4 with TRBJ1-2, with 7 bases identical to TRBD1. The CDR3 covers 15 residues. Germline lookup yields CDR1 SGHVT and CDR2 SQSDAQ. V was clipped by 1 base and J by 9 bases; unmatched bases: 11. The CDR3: CASSLGGTEAGRYTF. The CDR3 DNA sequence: TGTGCCAGCAGCTTAGGGGGGACAGAGGCCGGCCGCTACACCTTC.

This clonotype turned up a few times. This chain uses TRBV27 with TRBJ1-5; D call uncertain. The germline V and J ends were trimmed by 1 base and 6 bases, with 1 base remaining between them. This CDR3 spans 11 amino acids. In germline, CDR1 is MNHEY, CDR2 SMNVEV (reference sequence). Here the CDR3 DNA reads TGTGCCAGCAGTTTATTTCAGCCCCAGCATTTT. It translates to CASSLFQPQHF.